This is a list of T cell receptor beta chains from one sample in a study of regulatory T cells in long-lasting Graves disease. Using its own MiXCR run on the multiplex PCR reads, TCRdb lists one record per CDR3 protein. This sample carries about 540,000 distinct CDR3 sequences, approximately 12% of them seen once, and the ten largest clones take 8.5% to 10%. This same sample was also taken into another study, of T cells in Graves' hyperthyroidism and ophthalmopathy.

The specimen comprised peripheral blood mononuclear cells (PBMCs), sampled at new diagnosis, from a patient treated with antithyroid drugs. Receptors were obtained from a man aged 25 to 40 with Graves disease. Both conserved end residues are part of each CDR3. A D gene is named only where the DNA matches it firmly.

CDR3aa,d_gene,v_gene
CSARDFDATGELFF,.,TRBV20-1
CSVDPRGNTEAFF,.,TRBV29-1
CASSAPGGGLGSEQFF,TRBD2,TRBV9
CASSPQAWDTQYF,.,TRBV5-1
CASSAQVPAYGYTF,.,TRBV6-1
CASSLRTSGINEQFF,TRBD2,TRBV5-4
CSVEGVSAQPNTGELFF,.,TRBV29-1
CASSFDGDQPQHF,.,TRBV5-1
CASRRSPGQGLGGYNEQFF,TRBD1,TRBV7-8
CASSAGLAGINEQYF,TRBD2,TRBV6-1
CATSDPYRGETQYF,TRBD1,TRBV24-1
CASSLRQVTGDMNTEAFF,.,TRBV18
CSVASETGVTGELFF,TRBD1,TRBV29-1
CASSSQAGPYNEQFF,TRBD2,TRBV12-3/TRBV12-4
CASSRRGQMNTEAFF,.,TRBV27
CASRGGQGSYEQYF,TRBD1,TRBV6-1
CSVSGGPGDTQYF,.,TRBV29-1
CASRPLQQGPYEQYF,.,TRBV6-1
CASSQGGWQASYEQYF,.,TRBV3-1
CASSPPYEGDTYEQYF,.,TRBV13
CATSDPAGTDTYEQYF,.,TRBV24-1
CASSVSGRADTQYF,TRBD2,TRBV25-1
CASSLSTVDTQYF,.,TRBV28
CASRQAGGGNNEQFF,TRBD2,TRBV2
CASSTLTGNTIYF,.,TRBV19
CGSSFRPPNYGYTF,.,TRBV11-2
CSARLAESTDTQYF,TRBD2,TRBV20-1
CASSPVRSSYEQYF,.,TRBV7-2
CASAFGVTNTEAFF,.,TRBV19
CASSIDQGTEAFF,.,TRBV19
CAWSDDLTSGSKDEQYF,TRBD2,TRBV30
CAWSRGGRNTEAFF,.,TRBV30
CASSVEPSSPRPYNEQFF,.,TRBV9
CASSESSGRAKEEQYF,TRBD2,TRBV6-1
CASSPGPRSGNTIYF,.,TRBV27
CAIRGSATEYGELFF,.,TRBV10-3
CASTPLRGPGNGYTF,TRBD1,TRBV2
CASSTVDGSYEQYF,.,TRBV19
CASSQGLRVTYEQYF,.,TRBV3-1
CASSHGPSGRAFVNEQFF,TRBD2,TRBV7-9
CSASFPGNYEQYF,.,TRBV20-1
CSSSLGVRATDTQYF,.,TRBV11-2